What follows are 2 T cell receptor beta chains derived from one specimen sequenced in a study of blood T cells in healthy people across ages. Combining a sample-barcoded 5' primer with a J-beta primer mix, a second PCR ran for roughly 6 to 12 cycles. MiXCR, run by TCRdb on the 5' RACE reads, gives a single entry per CDR3 protein. This table has over 550,000 distinct CDR3 sequences, under 30% appearing once. The sample comprised blood. The receptors originated from a woman of 80 years or more in good health.

V usage is TRBV7-2 and J usage is TRBJ2-5; TRBD1 matches 8 bases. The end of the DNA aligns better with TRBJ2-7, so the J call may be wrong. Per the germline V gene, CDR1 is SGHTA and CDR2 is FQGNSA. The CDR3 extends over 16 amino acids. The CDR3 loop reads CASSQNTDRVGHEQYF. CDR3 DNA: TGTGCCAGCAGCCAGAATACGGACAGGGTTGGTCACGAGCAGTACTTC.

This clonotype was detected a few times. The germline gene is not matched at one end of the junction; a read error may be the cause. J is TRBJ2-3 and V is TRBV6-4; TRBD1 aligns across 10 bases. The CDR3 has 15 amino acids. Germline V lookup: CDR1 MRHNA, CDR2 SNTAGT. CDR3 residues: CASSEGTGAYDTQCF. Here the CDR3 DNA reads TGTGCCAGCAGTGAGGGGACAGGGGCATATGATACGCAGTGTTTT.